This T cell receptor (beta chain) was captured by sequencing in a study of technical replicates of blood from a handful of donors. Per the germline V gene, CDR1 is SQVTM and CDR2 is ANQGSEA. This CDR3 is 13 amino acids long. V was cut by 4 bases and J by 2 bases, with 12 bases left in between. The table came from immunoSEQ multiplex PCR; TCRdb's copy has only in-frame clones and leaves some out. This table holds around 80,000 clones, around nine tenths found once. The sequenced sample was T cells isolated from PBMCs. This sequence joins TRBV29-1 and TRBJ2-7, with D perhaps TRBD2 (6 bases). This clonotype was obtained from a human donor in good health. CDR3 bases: TGCAGCGTTGCTGGGGGACTTACCTACGAGCAGTACTTC. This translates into CSVAGGLTYEQYF.